These 24 T cell receptor beta chains were sequenced from one sample in a study of CD8+ T cells in alopecia areata. The treatment denotes: oral pan-JAK inhibitor, 5-10 mg twice daily. Reverse transcribed after extraction, RNA yielded cDNA as the sequencing template. TCRdb's copy holds only in-frame clones and misses some; the assay was immunoSEQ multiplex PCR. This table has around 290,000 clones, roughly 64% appearing once. The material was CD4+ T cells sorted from blood, obtained at week 24, from a patient treated with tofacitinib. These receptors all stem from a human donor with alopecia areata.

The chain is built from TRBV9 and TRBJ1-6; D is ambiguous. The CDR3 is 13 amino acids. V was shortened by 3 bases and J by 9 bases, with 10 bases between the two germline ends. Germline values: CDR1 SGDLS, CDR2 YYNGEE. The CDR3 nucleotides read TGTGCCAGCAGCGCGGGGTATTCTTCACCCCTCCACTTT. This sequence encodes CASSAGYSSPLHF.

This clone was picked up a small number of times. V and J are TRBV29-1 and TRBJ2-7; D remains ambiguous. The V end was cut by 6 bases, the J end by 5 bases, with 8 bases between. Germline loops: CDR1 SQVTM, CDR2 ANQGSEA. The CDR3 totals 10 residues. CDR3 in amino acids: CSVGNNEQYF. CDR3 DNA: TGCAGCGTGGGGAACAACGAGCAGTACTTC.

The chain employs TRBV27 and TRBJ2-3, with no clear D. Trimming left V 0 bases short and J 2 bases short, with 9 bases between. The CDR3 totals 15 residues. The germline V gene has CDR1 MNHEY and CDR2 SMNVEV (reference sequence). The CDR3 sequence is CASSLSNPFTDTQYF. The CDR3 nucleotides read TGTGCCAGCAGTTTATCGAATCCGTTCACAGATACGCAGTATTTT.

The chain links TRBV4-3 to TRBJ2-4; the D gene is possibly TRBD2 (7 bases). Trimming pared 0 bases from V and 3 bases from J, leaving 18 bases between. Germline CDR1 LGHNA, CDR2 YSLEER. The CDR3 extends over 18 amino acids. The DNA of the CDR3 is TGCGCCAGCAGCCAAGATTCTATCGGGGGGCCAGACAAAAACATTCAGTACTTC. It yields the protein CASSQDSIGGPDKNIQYF.

The chain's CDR3 is CASSPFIRREQFF. The CDR3 DNA reads TGTGCCAGCAGCCCATTCATTCGTCGTGAGCAGTTCTTC. The rearrangement links TRBV11-2 to TRBJ2-1, with D unresolved. This CDR3 region has 13 residues. Looked up from germline, CDR1 is SGHAT and CDR2 is FQNNGV. V lost 5 bases and J 9 bases, leaving 14 bases between the germline ends.

The genes are TRBV10-3 and TRBJ2-5; D call uncertain. Trimming removed 10 bases from V and 1 base from J, with 13 bases in between. The CDR3 sequence is 13 residues long. Germline-derived CDR1 and CDR2 are ENHRY and SYGVKD. Here the CDR3 reads CATEGRSQETQYF. The CDR3 DNA is TGTGCCACCGAAGGGCGGTCCCAAGAGACCCAGTACTTC.

The chain has TRBV18 and TRBJ2-7, with 8 nucleotides matching TRBD2. The CDR3 runs 14 residues. CDR1 and CDR2 from the germline V gene are KGHSH and LQKENI. Trimming cost V 1 base and J 3 bases; bases outside gene matches: 2. CDR3 bases: TGTGCCAGCTCACCACTAGCGGGGCACTACGAGCAGTACTTC. The encoded protein is CASSPLAGHYEQYF.

This clone was seen only once. The V gene is TRBV5-4, the J gene TRBJ2-3, with D hard to call. Germline V gene data show CDR1 as SGHNT and CDR2 as YYREEE (reference sequence). This CDR3 has 15 amino acids. The V and J ends lost 3 bases and 3 bases respectively, with 14 bases between them. DNA of the CDR3: TGTGCCAGCAGCTCTCGACACCGACGGACAGATACGCAGTATTTT. This encodes CASSSRHRRTDTQYF.

The J gene is TRBJ2-6, the V gene TRBV6-5; maybe TRBD1 (5 bases). Per the germline V gene, CDR1 is MNHEY and CDR2 is SVGAGI. Trimming took 8 bases from V and 1 from J, leaving 12 bases between them. The CDR3 covers 15 residues. In nucleotides, the CDR3 is TGTGCCAGCGCCAGGGATACGTCTGGGGCCAACGTCCTGACTTTC. Translating it yields CASARDTSGANVLTF.

This clone was seen only a few times. The J gene is TRBJ2-1, the V gene TRBV30; TRBD2 agrees at 9 bases. J was trimmed by 0 bases and V by 5 bases; bases with no gene match: 5. Germline V lookup: CDR1 GTSNPN, CDR2 SVGIG (reference sequence). This CDR3 has 15 amino acids. The CDR3, as DNA: TGTGCCTGGGTTAGCGGGGGTAGCTCCTACAATGAGCAGTTCTTC. Translated: CAWVSGGSSYNEQFF.

The rearrangement links TRBV2 to TRBJ2-3; possible D gene TRBD2, 7 bases. Germline V gene data show CDR1 as SNHLY and CDR2 as FYNNEI. This CDR3 contains 16 residues. The V and J ends lost 4 bases and 0 bases respectively, with 14 bases between them. As DNA, the CDR3 is TGTGCCAGCAGTGCTTTAGGGGGGGGGAGCACAGATACGCAGTATTTT. It encodes CASSALGGGSTDTQYF.

The CDR3 here is CASSLSLRLAGGYNEQFF. The CDR3 DNA sequence: TGCGCCAGCAGCCTATCCCTAAGACTAGCGGGGGGATACAATGAGCAGTTCTTC. The rearrangement joins TRBV4-1 to TRBJ2-1, with TRBD2 identical over 13 bases. The CDR3 contains 18 residues. V trimming: 4 bases; J trimming: 4 bases; junction bases outside the gene matches: 10. Germline V lookup: CDR1 MGHRA, CDR2 YSYEKL.

This clone was recorded a few times. This chain links TRBV7-8 with TRBJ2-2; D possibly matches TRBD1 or TRBD2 (5 bases each). V lost 5 bases and J 7 bases, leaving 14 bases between the germline ends. The CDR3 sequence is 14 residues long. Per the germline V gene, CDR1 is SGHVS and CDR2 is FQNEAQ. In DNA, the CDR3 is TGTGCCAGCAGCCCAGGGTCGGGGCGCGGGGAGCTGTTTTTT. Amino acids: CASSPGSGRGELFF.

The V gene is TRBV5-1, the J gene TRBJ2-5, with 8 positions matching TRBD2. This CDR3 comprises 15 residues. Trimming took 5 bases from V and 5 from J; bases not matched to a gene: 11. Germline CDR1 and CDR2: SGHRS and YFSETQ. The DNA of the CDR3 is TGCGCCAGCAGGCTTGCCTCGGGGGGGCACGAGACCCAGTACTTC. It translates to CASRLASGGHETQYF.

This chain uses TRBV30 with TRBJ1-1, with D perhaps matching TRBD1 (5 bases). With 3 bases removed from V and 1 base from J, the gap between germline ends came to 15 bases. The CDR3 loop spans 15 amino acids. Germline values: CDR1 GTSNPN, CDR2 SVGIG (reference sequence). The CDR3 bases are TGTGCCTGGAGGCCCAGGGCAGAACAGAACACTGAAGCTTTCTTT. It specifies CAWRPRAEQNTEAFF.

The count of this clone is one. The rearrangement links TRBV30 to TRBJ1-1; TRBD1 is a possible D gene (6 bases). CDR1 and CDR2 (germline): GTSNPN, SVGIG (reference sequence). This CDR3 contains 14 residues. Trimming pared 3 bases from V and 4 bases from J, leaving 15 bases between. CDR3 nucleotides: TGTGCCTGGAGGAAGGCCGGGACAATCACTGAAGCTTTCTTT. This sequence encodes CAWRKAGTITEAFF.

The gene calls are TRBV30 and TRBJ2-7; D possibly corresponds to TRBD1 (5 bases). Per germline, CDR1 GTSNPN and CDR2 SVGIG (reference sequence). V was shortened by 6 bases and J by 6 bases, with 12 bases between the two germline ends. The CDR3 extends over 11 amino acids. CDR3 protein: CACTQGGEQYF. As DNA, the CDR3 is TGTGCCTGTACTCAGGGCGGCGAGCAGTACTTC.

The chain recombines TRBV29-1 with TRBJ2-5; TRBD2 agrees at 9 bases. Germline V gives CDR1 SQVTM, CDR2 ANQGSEA. This CDR3 spans 16 amino acids. V shed 0 bases and J 4 bases; nucleotides not matched to a gene: 9. CDR3 nucleotide sequence: TGCAGCGTTGAAGATCCCGAGCGGGGGGTCCGAGAGACCCAGTACTTC. Translation gives CSVEDPERGVRETQYF.

This rearrangement joins TRBV30 to TRBJ2-3, with TRBD2 as a possible D gene (6 bases). In germline, CDR1 is GTSNPN, CDR2 SVGIG (reference sequence). The CDR3 contains 15 residues. V was shortened by 4 bases and J by 0 bases, with 14 bases between the two germline ends. The CDR3 reads CAWKKGTSSTDTQYF. The CDR3 DNA sequence: TGTGCCTGGAAGAAGGGGACTTCTAGCACAGATACGCAGTATTTT.

The chain couples TRBV4-1 to TRBJ1-2; 8 positions agree with TRBD1. This CDR3 contains 14 residues. CDR1 and CDR2 from the germline V gene are MGHRA and YSYEKL. With 0 bases clipped from V and 7 bases from J, the junction kept 4 bases outside the gene matches. CDR3 nucleotide sequence: TGCGCCAGCAGCCAAGAGGACAGGGTTGGTGGCTACACCTTC. It encodes CASSQEDRVGGYTF.

The V call is TRBV6-1, the J call TRBJ1-1, with 8 nucleotides matching TRBD1. This CDR3 spans 13 amino acids. V dropped 4 bases and J dropped 5; count of bases not matched to a gene: 3. From germline, CDR1 is MNHNS and CDR2 SASEGT. In DNA form, the CDR3 reads TGTGCCAGCAGTGTAAGACAGGGGACTGAAGCTTTCTTT. Its translation is CASSVRQGTEAFF.

V gene TRBV1 combines with J gene TRBJ1-4; TRBD1, the D gene given by the table, was not confirmed from the DNA. TRBV1 is described as a pseudogene. The CDR3 has 19 amino acids. CDR3: CTSSQGGEAGGSFGEKLFF. The CDR3 nucleotides are TGCACCAGCAGCCAAGGCGGGGAAGCAGGGGGCTCGTTCGGTGAAAAACTGTTTTTT.

V gene TRBV4-2 combines with J gene TRBJ2-3, with D uncertain. The CDR3 length is 17 residues. The germline V and J ends were trimmed by 0 bases and 2 bases, with 15 bases remaining between them. CDR1 LGHNA and CDR2 YNFKEQ come from the germline V gene. CDR3 sequence (DNA): TGTGCCAGCAGCCAAGATTACAAGCGTTTACTCACAGATACGCAGTATTTT. This encodes CASSQDYKRLLTDTQYF.

Only a few counts were recorded for this clone. The chain combines TRBV27 with TRBJ1-1; the D gene is possibly TRBD1 (6 bases). The length of the CDR3 is 18 residues. The germline V and J ends were trimmed by 4 bases and 5 bases, with 26 bases remaining between them. Per the germline V gene, CDR1 is MNHEY and CDR2 is SMNVEV (reference sequence). DNA for the CDR3: TGTGCCAGCAGTTCCTGGGCCCACCAACAGGGCCAGGGGACTGAAGCTTTCTTT. It translates to CASSSWAHQQGQGTEAFF.